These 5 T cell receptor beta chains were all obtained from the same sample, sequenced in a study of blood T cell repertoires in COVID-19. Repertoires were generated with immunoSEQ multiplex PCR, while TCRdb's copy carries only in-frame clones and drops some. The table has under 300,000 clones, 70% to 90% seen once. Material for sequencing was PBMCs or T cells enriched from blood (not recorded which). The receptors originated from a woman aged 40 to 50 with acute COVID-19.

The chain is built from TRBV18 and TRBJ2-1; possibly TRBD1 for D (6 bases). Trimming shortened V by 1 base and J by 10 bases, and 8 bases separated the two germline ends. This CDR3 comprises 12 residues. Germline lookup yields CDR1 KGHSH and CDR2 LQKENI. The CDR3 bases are TGTGCCAGCTCACCACTGGGACAAGAGCAGTTCTTC. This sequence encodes CASSPLGQEQFF.

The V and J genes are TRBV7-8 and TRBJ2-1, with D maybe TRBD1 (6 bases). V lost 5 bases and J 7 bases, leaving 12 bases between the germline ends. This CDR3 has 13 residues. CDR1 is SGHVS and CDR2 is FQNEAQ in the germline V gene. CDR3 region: CASSEAQGNEQFF. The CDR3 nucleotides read TGTGCCAGCAGCGAAGCGCAGGGGAATGAGCAGTTCTTC.

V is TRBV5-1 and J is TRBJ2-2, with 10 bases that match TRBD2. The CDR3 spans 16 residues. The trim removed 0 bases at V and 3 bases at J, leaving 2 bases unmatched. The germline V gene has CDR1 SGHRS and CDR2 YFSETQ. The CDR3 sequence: CASSLVGTSDTGELFF. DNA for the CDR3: TGCGCCAGCAGCTTGGTGGGGACTAGCGACACCGGGGAGCTGTTTTTT.

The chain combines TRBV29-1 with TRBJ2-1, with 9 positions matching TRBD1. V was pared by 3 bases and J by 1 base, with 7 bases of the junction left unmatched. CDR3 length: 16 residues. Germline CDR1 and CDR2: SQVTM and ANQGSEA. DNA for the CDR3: TGCAGCGTTGAGGGGGTGGGGACAGGGTCCTACAATGAGCAGTTCTTC. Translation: CSVEGVGTGSYNEQFF.

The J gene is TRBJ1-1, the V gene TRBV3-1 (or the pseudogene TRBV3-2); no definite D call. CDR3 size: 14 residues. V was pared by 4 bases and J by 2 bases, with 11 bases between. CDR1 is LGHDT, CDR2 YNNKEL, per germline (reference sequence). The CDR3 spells CASSLSHSNTEAFF. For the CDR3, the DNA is TGTGCCAGCAGCCTTTCTCACAGTAACACTGAAGCTTTCTTT.